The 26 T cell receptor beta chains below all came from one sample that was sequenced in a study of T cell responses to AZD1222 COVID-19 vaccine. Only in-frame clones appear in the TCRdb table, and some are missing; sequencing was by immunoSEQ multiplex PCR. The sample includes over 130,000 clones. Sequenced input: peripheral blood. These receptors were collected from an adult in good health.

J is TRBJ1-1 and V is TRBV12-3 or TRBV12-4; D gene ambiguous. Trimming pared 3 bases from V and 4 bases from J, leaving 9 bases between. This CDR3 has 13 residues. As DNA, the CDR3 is TGTGCCAGCAGTTTCGCGGGGATCACTGAAGCTTTCTTT. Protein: CASSFAGITEAFF.

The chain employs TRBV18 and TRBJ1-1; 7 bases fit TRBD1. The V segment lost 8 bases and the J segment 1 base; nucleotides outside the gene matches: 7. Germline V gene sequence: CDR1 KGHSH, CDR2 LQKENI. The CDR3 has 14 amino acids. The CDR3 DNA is TGTGCCAGCAACAGGGGCCTTGAGAACACTGAAGCTTTCTTT. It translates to CASNRGLENTEAFF.

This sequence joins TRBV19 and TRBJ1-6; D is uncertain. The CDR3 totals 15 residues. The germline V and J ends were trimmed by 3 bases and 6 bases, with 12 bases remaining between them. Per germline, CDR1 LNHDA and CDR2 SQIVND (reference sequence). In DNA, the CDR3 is TGTGCCAGTAGTATTGTATTGATAGGTAATTCACCCCTCCACTTT. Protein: CASSIVLIGNSPLHF. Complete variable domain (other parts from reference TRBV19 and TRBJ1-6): DGGITQSPKYLFRKEGQNVTLSCEQNLNHDAMYWYRQDPGQGLRLIYYSQIVNDFQKGDIAEGYSVSREKKESFPLTVTSAQKNPTAFYLCASSIVLIGNSPLHFGNGTRLTVT.

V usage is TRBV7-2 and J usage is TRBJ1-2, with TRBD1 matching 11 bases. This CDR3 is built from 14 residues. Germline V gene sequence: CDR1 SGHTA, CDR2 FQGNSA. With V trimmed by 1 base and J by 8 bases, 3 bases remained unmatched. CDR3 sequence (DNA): TGTGCCAGCAGCTTAGAAGGACAGGGGGCCGGCTACACCTTC. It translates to CASSLEGQGAGYTF.

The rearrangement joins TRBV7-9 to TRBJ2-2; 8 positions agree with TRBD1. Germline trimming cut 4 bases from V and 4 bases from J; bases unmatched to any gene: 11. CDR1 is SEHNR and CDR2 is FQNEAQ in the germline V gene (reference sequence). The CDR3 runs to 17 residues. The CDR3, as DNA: TGTGCCAGCAGCTCCCAAGCCGGGACAGGAAGCACCGGGGAGCTGTTTTTT. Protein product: CASSSQAGTGSTGELFF.

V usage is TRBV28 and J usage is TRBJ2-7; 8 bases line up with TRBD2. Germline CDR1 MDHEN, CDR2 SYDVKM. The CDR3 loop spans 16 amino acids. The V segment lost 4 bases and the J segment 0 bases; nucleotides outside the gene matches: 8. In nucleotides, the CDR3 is TGTGCCAGCAGTTCAGCGGGGGCCGGCAGCTCCTACGAGCAGTACTTC. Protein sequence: CASSSAGAGSSYEQYF.

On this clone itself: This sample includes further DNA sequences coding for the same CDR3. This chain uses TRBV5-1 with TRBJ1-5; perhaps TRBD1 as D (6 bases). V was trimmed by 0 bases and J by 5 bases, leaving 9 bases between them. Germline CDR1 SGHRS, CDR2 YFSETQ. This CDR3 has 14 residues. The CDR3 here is CASSLGGGDQPQHF. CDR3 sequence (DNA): TGCGCCAGCAGCTTGGGAGGGGGTGATCAGCCCCAGCATTTT.

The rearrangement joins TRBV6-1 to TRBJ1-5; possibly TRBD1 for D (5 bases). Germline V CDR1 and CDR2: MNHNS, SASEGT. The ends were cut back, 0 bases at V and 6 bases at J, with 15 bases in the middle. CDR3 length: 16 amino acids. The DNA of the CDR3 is TGTGCCAGCAGTGAAGCCGGCACAGGATTGGGTCAGCCCCAGCATTTT. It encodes CASSEAGTGLGQPQHF.

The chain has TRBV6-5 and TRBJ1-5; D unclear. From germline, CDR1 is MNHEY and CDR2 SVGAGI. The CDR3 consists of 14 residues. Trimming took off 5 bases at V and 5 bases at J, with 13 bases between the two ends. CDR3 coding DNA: TGTGCCAGCAGTCTCCCATGGGGTGATCAGCCCCAGCATTTT. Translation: CASSLPWGDQPQHF.

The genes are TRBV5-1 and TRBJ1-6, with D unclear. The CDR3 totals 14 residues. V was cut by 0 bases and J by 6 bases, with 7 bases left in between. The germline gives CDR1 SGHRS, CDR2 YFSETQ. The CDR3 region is CASSLEFPNSPLHF. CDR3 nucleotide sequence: TGCGCCAGCAGCTTGGAATTTCCTAATTCACCCCTCCACTTT.

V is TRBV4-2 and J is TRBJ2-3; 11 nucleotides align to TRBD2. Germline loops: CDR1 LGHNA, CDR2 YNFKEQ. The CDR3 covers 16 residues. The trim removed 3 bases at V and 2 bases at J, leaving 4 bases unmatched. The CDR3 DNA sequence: TGTGCCAGCAGCCAGACGACTAGCGGGGACACAGATACGCAGTATTTT. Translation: CASSQTTSGDTDTQYF.

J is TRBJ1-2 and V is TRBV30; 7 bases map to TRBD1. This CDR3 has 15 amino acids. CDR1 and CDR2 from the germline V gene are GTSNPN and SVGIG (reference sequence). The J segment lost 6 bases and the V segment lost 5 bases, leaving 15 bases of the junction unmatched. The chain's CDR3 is CAWSEGTARGHGYTF. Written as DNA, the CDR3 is TGTGCCTGGTCCGAAGGGACAGCGAGGGGCCATGGCTACACCTTC.

In DNA, the CDR3 is TGTGCCAGCAGTGAATCTAGGGGAGACACCGGGGAGCTGTTTTTT. This sequence encodes CASSESRGDTGELFF. The rearrangement links TRBV6-1 to TRBJ2-2; D may be TRBD1 or TRBD2 (5 bases each). V lost 2 bases, J lost 3 bases, and 10 bases lay in between. CDR3 size: 15 residues. In germline, CDR1 is MNHNS, CDR2 SASEGT.

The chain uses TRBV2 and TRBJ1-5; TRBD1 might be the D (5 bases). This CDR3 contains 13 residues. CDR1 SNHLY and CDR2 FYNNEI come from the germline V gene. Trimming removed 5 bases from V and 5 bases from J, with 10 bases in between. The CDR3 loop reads CASSPGLYQPQHF. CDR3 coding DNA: TGTGCCAGCAGTCCAGGGTTGTATCAGCCCCAGCATTTT.

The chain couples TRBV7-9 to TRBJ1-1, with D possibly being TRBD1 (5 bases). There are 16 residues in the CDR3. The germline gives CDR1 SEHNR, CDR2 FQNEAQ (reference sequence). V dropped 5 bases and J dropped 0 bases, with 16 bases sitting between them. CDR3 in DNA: TGTGCCAGCAGCCCATCGTTTGTGGACATGAACACTGAAGCTTTCTTT. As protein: CASSPSFVDMNTEAFF.

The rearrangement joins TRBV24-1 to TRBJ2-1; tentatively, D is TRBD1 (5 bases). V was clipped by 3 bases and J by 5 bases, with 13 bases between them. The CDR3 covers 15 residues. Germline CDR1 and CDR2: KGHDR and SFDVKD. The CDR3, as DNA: TGTGCCACCAGTGATACTGTAGGGGTCCACAATGAGCAGTTCTTC. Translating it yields CATSDTVGVHNEQFF.

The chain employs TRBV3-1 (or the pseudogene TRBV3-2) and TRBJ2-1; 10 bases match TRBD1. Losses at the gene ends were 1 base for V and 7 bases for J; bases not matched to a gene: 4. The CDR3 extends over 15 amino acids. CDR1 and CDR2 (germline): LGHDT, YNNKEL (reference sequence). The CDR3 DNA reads TGTGCCAGCAGCCAAGGGGACAGGGGAGGAAATGAGCAGTTCTTC. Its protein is CASSQGDRGGNEQFF.

Here the CDR3 DNA reads TGTGCCAGCAGCGTTGGACAGGGGAACTATGGCTACACCTTC. Amino acids: CASSVGQGNYGYTF. The J gene is TRBJ1-2, the V gene TRBV9; 9 bases line up with TRBD1. This CDR3 is 14 amino acids long. Looked up from germline, CDR1 is SGDLS and CDR2 is YYNGEE. The V and J ends lost 2 bases and 2 bases, in that order; junction bases with no gene match: 1. The full variable domain, its missing parts supplied by reference TRBV9 and TRBJ1-2, is DSGVTQTPKHLITATGQRVTLRCSPRSGDLSVYWYQQSLDQGLQFLIQYYNGEERAKGNILERFSAQQFPDLHSELNLSSLELGDSALYFCASSVGQGNYGYTFGSGTRLTVV.

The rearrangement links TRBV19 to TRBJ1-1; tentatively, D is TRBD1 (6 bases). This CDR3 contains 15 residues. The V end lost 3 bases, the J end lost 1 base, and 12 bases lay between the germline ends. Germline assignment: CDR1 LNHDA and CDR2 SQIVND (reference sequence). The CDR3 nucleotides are TGTGCCAGTAGTATCCAGGACAGTTGGAACACTGAAGCTTTCTTT. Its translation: CASSIQDSWNTEAFF.

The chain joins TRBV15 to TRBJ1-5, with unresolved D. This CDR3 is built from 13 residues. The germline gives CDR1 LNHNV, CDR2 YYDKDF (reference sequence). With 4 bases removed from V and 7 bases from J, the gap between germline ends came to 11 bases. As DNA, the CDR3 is TGTGCCACCAGCAAAGGGAATGGCCAGCCCCAGCATTTT. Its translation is CATSKGNGQPQHF.

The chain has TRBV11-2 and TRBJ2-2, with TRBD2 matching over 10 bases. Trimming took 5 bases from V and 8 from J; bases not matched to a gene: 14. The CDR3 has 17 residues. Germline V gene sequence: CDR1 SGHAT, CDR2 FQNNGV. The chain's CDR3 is CASSPPGSGGASGELFF. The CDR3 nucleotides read TGTGCCAGCAGCCCTCCCGGAAGCGGGGGGGCGTCGGGGGAGCTGTTTTTT.

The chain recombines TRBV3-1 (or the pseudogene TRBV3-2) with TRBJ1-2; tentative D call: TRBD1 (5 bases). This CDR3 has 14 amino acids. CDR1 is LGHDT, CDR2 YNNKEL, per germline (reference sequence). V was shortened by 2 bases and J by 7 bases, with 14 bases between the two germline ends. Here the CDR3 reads CASSQRGVIGGYTF. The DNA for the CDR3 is TGTGCCAGCAGCCAACGGGGGGTAATAGGTGGCTACACCTTC.

The CDR3 spells CASSQEGASVYTDTQYF. As DNA, the CDR3 is TGCGCCAGCAGCCAAGAGGGGGCTAGCGTCTACACAGATACGCAGTATTTT. This chain links TRBV4-1 with TRBJ2-3; D is perhaps TRBD1 or TRBD2 (6 bases each). The CDR3 has 17 amino acids. V dropped 0 bases and J dropped 2 bases, with 15 bases sitting between them. Germline CDR1 is MGHRA and CDR2 is YSYEKL.

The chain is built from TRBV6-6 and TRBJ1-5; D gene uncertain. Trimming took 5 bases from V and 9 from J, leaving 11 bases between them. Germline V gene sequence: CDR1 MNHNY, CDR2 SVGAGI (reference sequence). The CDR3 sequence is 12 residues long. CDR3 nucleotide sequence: TGTGCCAGCAGTCCGAACCGGTGGCCCCAGCATTTT. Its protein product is CASSPNRWPQHF.

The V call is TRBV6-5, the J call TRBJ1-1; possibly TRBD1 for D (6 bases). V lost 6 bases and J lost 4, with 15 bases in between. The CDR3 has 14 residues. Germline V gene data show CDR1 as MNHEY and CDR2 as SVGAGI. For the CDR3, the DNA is TGTGCCAGCAGACCCCAGGGGCAGAGCACTGAAGCTTTCTTT. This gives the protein CASRPQGQSTEAFF.

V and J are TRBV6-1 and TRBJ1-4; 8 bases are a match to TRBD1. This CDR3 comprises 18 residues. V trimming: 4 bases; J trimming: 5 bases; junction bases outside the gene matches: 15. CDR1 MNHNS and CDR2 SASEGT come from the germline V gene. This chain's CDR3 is CASSASTGTGGRNEKLFF. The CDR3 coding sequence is TGTGCCAGCAGTGCTTCCACCGGGACAGGAGGCCGAAATGAAAAACTGTTTTTT.